This TCR beta chain was documented in a study of cytomegalovirus exposure and HLA in healthy donors. Study results and caveats: For most TCR beta V segments, an earlier analysis put the productive rate at about 87% or about 30% of the time. Later on, an analysis showed TCR association rates differing by HLA locus, with DRB1 the most and HLA-C the fewest.

Worth noting for this clone: As yet, its antigen is unknown.

The CDR3 spans 14 residues. Trimming left V 5 bases short and J 1 base short, with 11 bases between. The germline gives CDR1 LNHNV, CDR2 YYDKDF (reference sequence). Use of 60 Vbeta and 13 Jbeta primers characterized the PCR. Only in-frame clones appear in the TCRdb table, and some are missing; sequencing was by immunoSEQ multiplex PCR. Here the sample spans around 110,000 clones, roughly 70% being singletons. Sequenced: PBMCs. The TCR comes from a woman younger than 35 in good health and CMV-seronegative. This chain joins TRBV15 and TRBJ1-1; no reliable D call. The CDR3 region is CATSPEDGNTEAFF. CDR3 DNA: TGTGCCACCAGCCCGGAGGACGGGAACACTGAAGCTTTCTTT.